The clone carrying this TCR beta chain was recorded a few times. Its cognate antigen is unknown. One end of the junction does not line up with germline, which may come from a read error. The data derive from a study of T cell repertoires in cytomegalovirus infection. Study context: Both CMV infection and a matching HLA type were indicated by public TCR beta signatures. Broader study findings: Carriers of CMV and the relevant HLA type were discriminated by public TCR beta frequency. CMV-specific TCR beta clonotypes restricted by HLA-C dominated the ex vivo response.

Each CDR3 protein gets one entry after TCRdb re-called the reads with MiXCR. The sample has roughly 150,000 distinct CDR3 sequences, about a quarter seen once. This sequence was found in a human donor in good health (CMV status not recorded). Some clones in this sample may be carry-over from other donors' samples. The specimen sequenced was PBMCs.

The CDR3 DNA is TGTGCCAGCAGCCGTGGGGAGGCGGAGAATGAAAAACTGTTTTTT. Protein sequence: CASSRGEAENEKLFF. The chain is built from TRBV4-1 and TRBJ1-4; D ambiguous. CDR1 and CDR2 (germline): MGHRA, YSYEKL. CDR3 length equals 15 residues.